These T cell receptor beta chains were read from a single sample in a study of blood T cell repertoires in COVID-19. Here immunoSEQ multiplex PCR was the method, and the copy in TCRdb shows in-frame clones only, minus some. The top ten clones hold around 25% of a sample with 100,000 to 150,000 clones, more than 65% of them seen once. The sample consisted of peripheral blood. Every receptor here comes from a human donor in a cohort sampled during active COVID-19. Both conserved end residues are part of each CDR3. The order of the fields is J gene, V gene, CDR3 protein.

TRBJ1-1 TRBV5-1 CASSLVDSTEAFF
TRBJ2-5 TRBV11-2 CASSPFGLLRTQYF
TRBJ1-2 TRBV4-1 CASSHVGRSHYGYTF
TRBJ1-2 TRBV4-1 CASSQGYSSNYGYTF
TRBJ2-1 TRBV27 CASSLYLALYNEQFF
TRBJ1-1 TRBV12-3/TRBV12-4 CASSREPNTEAFF
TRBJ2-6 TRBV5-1 CASSSGQAFSGANVLTF
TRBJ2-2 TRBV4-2 CASSRTGNGGELFF
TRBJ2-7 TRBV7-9 CASSLSRDEQYF
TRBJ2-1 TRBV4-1 CASSQDLLAGGRGNEQFF
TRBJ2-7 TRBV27 CASSARRAGFYEQYF
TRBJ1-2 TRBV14 CASSQELSLGADYGYTF
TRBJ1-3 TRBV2 CASNSRGSGNTIYF
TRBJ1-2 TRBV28 CASKPPGQRNGYTF